This T cell receptor (beta chain) was captured in a study of T cells after somatic rescue of genetic block. TCRdb's copy holds only in-frame clones and misses some; the assay was immunoSEQ multiplex PCR. Among roughly 71,000 clones listed, roughly 88% were seen once. The CDR3 contains 13 residues. With 0 bases removed from V and 3 bases from J, the gap between germline ends came to 6 bases. Germline loops: CDR1 MNHNY, CDR2 SVGAGI (reference sequence). This receptor was obtained from a man aged 25 to 45. The chain is built from TRBV6-6 and TRBJ2-7; D unresolved. Sequencing was performed on peripheral blood mononuclear cells (PBMCs). This chain's CDR3 is CASSYSTDYEQYF. In nucleotides, the CDR3 is TGTGCCAGCAGTTACTCTACAGACTACGAGCAGTACTTC.